The 5 T cell receptor beta chains below all came from one sample that was sequenced in a study of shared clonotypes between healthy human individuals. The data were produced by immunoSEQ multiplex PCR, yet TCRdb's version contains in-frame clones alone and is incomplete. The repertoire has about 1.1 million clones, approximately 80% of them found once; the top ten carry about 0.94%. The sequencing input was memory CD4+ T cells from PBMCs. The subset was: CD45RA-negative fraction. The receptors were sampled from a man in his late teens or twenties in good health. Some clones in this sample may be carry-over from other donors' samples.

This chain links TRBV28 with TRBJ2-7; 9 nucleotides line up with TRBD1. V lost 3 bases and J lost 7; bases outside the gene matches: 13. This CDR3 region has 16 residues. Germline values: CDR1 MDHEN, CDR2 SYDVKM. The CDR3 DNA reads as TGTGCCAGCAGTTTCCTCCCGGGACAGGGTGAGGTTGAGCAGTACTTC. It encodes CASSFLPGQGEVEQYF.

This rearrangement joins TRBV27 to TRBJ1-5; the D gene is possibly TRBD1 (6 bases). V lost 7 bases and J lost 6, with 19 bases in between. The CDR3 has 15 residues. CDR1 and CDR2 (germline): MNHEY, SMNVEV (reference sequence). CDR3 protein: CASIHATGYSQPQHF. CDR3 bases: TGTGCCAGCATACACGCAACAGGGTACAGTCAGCCCCAGCATTTT.

Here the CDR3 DNA reads TGCAGCGTTGAAGGGGAGGGAGCGAACTATGGCTACACCTTC. It codes for CSVEGEGANYGYTF. The V call is TRBV29-1, the J call TRBJ1-2, with D uncertain. Trimming took 1 base from V and 2 from J, leaving 11 bases between them. This CDR3 comprises 14 residues. CDR1 SQVTM and CDR2 ANQGSEA come from the germline V gene.

In regard to this clone: Its ends do not fully match the called genes, so a read error is possible. The chain carries TRBV7-9 and TRBJ2-2; possible D gene TRBD2, 5 bases. From germline, CDR1 is SEHNR and CDR2 FQNEAQ (reference sequence). The CDR3 sequence is 14 residues long. This CDR3 reads CASSHDTNTGELFF. As DNA, the CDR3 is TGTGCCAGCAGCCACGACACGAACACCGGGGAGCTGTTCTTT.

The rearrangement joins TRBV6-5 to TRBJ1-1; 7 bases match TRBD1. Per germline, CDR1 MNHEY and CDR2 SVGAGI. The CDR3 runs to 15 residues. J lost 7 bases, V lost 6 bases, and 14 bases had no gene match. CDR3 loop: CASRPEGAVGREAFF. The CDR3 nucleotides are TGTGCCAGCAGACCTGAGGGGGCTGTAGGACGTGAAGCTTTCTTT.